Each of the 12 T cell receptor beta chains below was sequenced from the same sample in a study of tumor and adjacent non-tumor tissue in lung cancer. Three rounds of nested PCR, following a modified ARM-PCR protocol, produced the TCRbeta library. TCRdb used MiXCR to reprocess the multiplex PCR reads, holding one entry per CDR3 protein. The profile shows about 200,000 distinct CDR3 sequences, around 70% of them singletons. This sample's RNA came from whole unsorted tissue. Sequencing was performed on lung tumor tissue. Source of these receptors: a man between 60 and 70 years old with non-small cell lung cancer.

The sample holds one count of this clonotype. The junction departs from the called germline gene at one end, perhaps through a read error. V is TRBV29-1 and J is TRBJ1-2; D gene ambiguous. In germline, CDR1 is SQVTM, CDR2 ANQGSEA. This CDR3 region has 12 residues. CDR3: CSVVGIDYGYTF. As DNA, the CDR3 is TGCAGCGTTGTGGGGATCGACTATGGTTACACCTTC.

To note about this clonotype: One end of the junction fails to match germline, which may point to a read error. The chain links TRBV4-3 to TRBJ2-6; possibly TRBD1 for D (5 bases). The CDR3 runs to 16 residues. The germline CDR1 and CDR2 sequences are LGHNA and YSLEER. CDR3 DNA: TGCGCCAGCAGTCAAGAGGCGGTGCCTGGGGCCAACGTCCTGATTTTC. It translates to CASSQEAVPGANVLIF.

In the case of this clonotype: Sequence at one end of the junction differs from germline and may be a read error. The rearrangement uses TRBV6-2 or TRBV6-3 and TRBJ2-5; D is uncertain. Germline CDR1 MNHEY, CDR2 SVGEGT. The CDR3 runs 13 residues. The CDR3 spells CANGSADHETQYF. CDR3 in DNA: TGTGCCAATGGGTCTGCCGACCACGAGACCCAGTACTTC.

This clonotype has just a few counts. V and J are TRBV6-1 and TRBJ2-7, with D hard to call. CDR1 and CDR2 from the germline V gene are MNHNS and SASEGT. V was clipped by 7 bases and J by 0 bases, with 10 bases between them. The CDR3 runs to 13 residues. The CDR3 loop reads CASIPGDSYEQYF. The CDR3 coding sequence is TGTGCCAGCATCCCTGGGGACTCCTACGAGCAGTACTTC.

The chain links TRBV4-2 to TRBJ2-1; 10 bases agree with TRBD2. Germline CDR1 is LGHNA and CDR2 is YNFKEQ. V trimming: 4 bases; J trimming: 6 bases; junction bases outside the gene matches: 9. The CDR3 is 16 amino acids. CDR3 nucleotide sequence: TGTGCCAGCAGCCTAGATGTGACTAGCGGGTCCAATGAGCAGTTCTTC. Translating gives CASSLDVTSGSNEQFF.

Regarding this clonotype: One end of the junction fails to match germline, which may point to a read error. Here the CDR3 DNA reads TGTGCCAGCTCACCAAGCCAGGGGGGGAATCAGCCCCAGCTTTTT. Its translation is CASSPSQGGNQPQLF. The rearrangement joins TRBV18 to TRBJ1-5; 7 positions agree with TRBD1. In germline, CDR1 is KGHSH, CDR2 LQKENI. The CDR3 length is 15 residues.

Of note for this clonotype: Just one base apart from a much larger clone, this may be a read error. The chain joins TRBV29-1 to TRBJ2-5; D uncertain. This CDR3 region has 13 residues. Trimming took 4 bases from V and 5 from J, leaving 14 bases between them. The germline CDR1 and CDR2 sequences are SQVTM and ANQGSEA. The CDR3 loop reads CSVGSSSVETQYF. DNA for the CDR3: TGCAGCGTTGGGTCCTCCTCTGTCGAGACCCAGTACTTC.

Notes on this clonotype: At one boundary the junction diverges from the germline segment, which might be a read error. CDR3 amino acids: CTSSLDGVKTEAFF. In DNA form, the CDR3 reads TGTACCAGCAGCTTAGACGGAGTGAAGACTGAAGCTTTCTTT. The V and J genes are TRBV11-3 and TRBJ1-1, with D unresolved. The CDR3 sequence is 14 residues long. The germline V gene encodes CDR1 SGHNT and CDR2 YENEEA.

Remarks on this clonotype: Its ends do not fully match the called genes, so a read error is possible. V gene TRBV11-1 combines with J gene TRBJ2-1; D gene ambiguous. The CDR3 contains 12 residues. CDR1 and CDR2 from the germline V gene are SGHAT and FQDESV (reference sequence). The CDR3 spells CASSAVPNERFF. In nucleotides, the CDR3 is TGTGCCAGCAGCGCGGTCCCCAATGAGCGGTTCTTC.

Of note for this clonotype: One end of the junction varies from germline; a read error may be responsible. This rearrangement joins TRBV20-1 to TRBJ2-3, with D hard to call. CDR3 length: 14 amino acids. From germline, CDR1 is DFQATT and CDR2 SNEGSKA (reference sequence). This CDR3 is CSARVFANIDMQYF. CDR3 in DNA: TGCAGTGCTAGAGTGTTTGCGAACATAGATATGCAGTATTTT.

Notes on this clonotype: An end of the junction does not agree with germline; a read error may underlie this. This chain connects TRBV6-1 to TRBJ1-2, with D possibly matching TRBD1 (5 bases). Germline values: CDR1 MNHNS, CDR2 SASEGT. This CDR3 spans 15 amino acids. The CDR3 sequence is CASSKGIWDPYGYTF. CDR3 sequence (DNA): TGTGCTAGCAGCAAAGGAATCTGGGACCCCTATGGCTACACCTTC.

A remark on this clonotype: A read error may explain this, as a much larger clone is one base away. This sequence joins TRBV20-1 and TRBJ1-2; D not certain. The CDR3 has 14 residues. Germline CDR1 and CDR2: DFQATT and SNEGSKA (reference sequence). CDR3 bases: TGCAGTGCTAGGGAGCAGACACCTAACTATGTCTACACCTTC. This gives the protein CSAREQTPNYVYTF.